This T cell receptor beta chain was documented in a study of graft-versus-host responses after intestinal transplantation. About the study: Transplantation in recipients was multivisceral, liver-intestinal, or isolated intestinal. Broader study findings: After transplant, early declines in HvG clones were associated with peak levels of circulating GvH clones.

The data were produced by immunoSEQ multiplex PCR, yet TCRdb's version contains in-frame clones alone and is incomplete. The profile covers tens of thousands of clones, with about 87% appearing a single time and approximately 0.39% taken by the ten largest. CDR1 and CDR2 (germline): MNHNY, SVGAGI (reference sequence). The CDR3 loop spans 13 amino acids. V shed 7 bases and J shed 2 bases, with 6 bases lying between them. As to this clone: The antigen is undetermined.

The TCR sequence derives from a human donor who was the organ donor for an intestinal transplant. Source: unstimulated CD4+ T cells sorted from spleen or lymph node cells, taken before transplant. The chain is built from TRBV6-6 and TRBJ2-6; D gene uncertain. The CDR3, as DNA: TGTGCCAGCATACTCGCTGGGGCCAACGTCCTGACTTTC. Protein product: CASILAGANVLTF.